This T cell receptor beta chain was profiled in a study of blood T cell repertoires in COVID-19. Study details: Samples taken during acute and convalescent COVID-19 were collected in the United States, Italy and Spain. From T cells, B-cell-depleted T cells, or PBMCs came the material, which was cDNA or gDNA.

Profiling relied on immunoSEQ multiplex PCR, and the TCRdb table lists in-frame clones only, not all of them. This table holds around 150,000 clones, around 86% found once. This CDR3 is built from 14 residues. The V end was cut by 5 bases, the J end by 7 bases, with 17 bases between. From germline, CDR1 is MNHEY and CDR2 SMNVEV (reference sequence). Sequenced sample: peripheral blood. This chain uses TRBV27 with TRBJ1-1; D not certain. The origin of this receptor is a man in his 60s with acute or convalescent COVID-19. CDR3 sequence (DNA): TGTGCCAGCAGTCCCTCCTGGCGCGGGGTTGAAGCTTTCTTT. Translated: CASSPSWRGVEAFF.